The clone carrying this TCR beta chain was seen a handful of times. Its specificity is unknown. This entry belongs to a study of T cells after yellow fever vaccination. For the study at large: With SMART-Seq v4 Ultra Low Input, the fractions containing low cell numbers were prepared. Study-level results: Researchers report a weaker secondary response that nonetheless peaked faster, day 5 versus 15. Just a small share of clonotypes turned up in the CD4 compartment as well as the CD8 compartment.

The CDR3 totals 14 residues. Germline-derived CDR1 and CDR2 are SGHTA and FQGNSA. V lost 5 bases and J lost 4; bases outside the gene matches: 3. Synthesis of TCR cDNA relied on 5'RACE template switching, which attached a universal primer site and UMIs. TCRdb fed the 5' RACE reads into MiXCR, producing one record per CDR3 protein. The repertoire holds some 560,000 distinct CDR3 sequences, with approximately 21% as singletons. The clonotype originates from a man aged 25-45 years who received the YFV17D yellow fever vaccine. The rearrangement uses TRBV7-2 and TRBJ2-2; 8 nucleotides agree with TRBD1. This specimen was PBMCs, taken 15 days after the yellow fever booster vaccination. In DNA form, the CDR3 reads TGTGCCAGCAGCGCCACAGGGGGCACCGGGGAGCTGTTTTTT. This gives the protein CASSATGGTGELFF.